This T cell receptor beta chain came from a study of OX40 agonist ivuxolimab in advanced cancers. Study information: In three patients, partial responses were observed, one with hepatocellular carcinoma and two with cutaneous melanoma.

The data were produced by immunoSEQ multiplex PCR, yet TCRdb's version contains in-frame clones alone and is incomplete. The repertoire includes more than 100,000 clones, more than 85% of them detected once, and approximately 0.99% sits in the top ten. This CDR3 has 13 amino acids. CDR1 is MGHRA, CDR2 YSYEKL, per germline. The germline V and J ends were trimmed by 1 base and 7 bases, with 10 bases remaining between them. The source was CD4+ or CD8+ T cells sorted from blood, collected in a trial of the OX40 agonist ivuxolimab. The TCR originated in an adult with an advanced solid tumor such as melanoma, head and neck, liver or kidney cancer. The chain recombines TRBV4-1 with TRBJ1-2, with D possibly TRBD1 on 5 matching bases. CDR3 in DNA: TGCGCCAGCAGCCAAGGGCAGGGATTTGGCTACACCTTC. This translates into CASSQGQGFGYTF.